One and the same sample provided the 3 T cell receptor beta chains below, sequenced in a study of shared clonotypes between healthy human individuals. Clones were read by immunoSEQ multiplex PCR, and TCRdb kept only the in-frame ones, dropping some. The sample comprises millions of clones, just over 90% of which are singletons, and about 0.39% rests with the top ten. Sequenced: naive CD4+ T cells from PBMCs. Subset defined: CD45RA+ positively selected. These receptors were obtained from a young man in good health. Some clones in this sample may be carry-over from other donors' samples.

This rearrangement joins TRBV6-1 to TRBJ1-2; possible D gene TRBD1, 5 bases. The CDR3 is 14 residues long. Germline V gives CDR1 MNHNS, CDR2 SASEGT. V lost 6 bases and J lost 3, with 14 bases in between. As DNA, the CDR3 is TGTGCCAGCAGGGTGACCCTGGGGGACTATGGCTACACCTTC. Protein: CASRVTLGDYGYTF.

The chain is built from TRBV7-9 and TRBJ2-7; D is undetermined. Deletions cut 7 bases from V and 2 bases from J, with 9 bases between. The germline V gene has CDR1 SEHNR and CDR2 FQNEAQ (reference sequence). The CDR3 spans 12 residues. The CDR3 nucleotides read TGTGCCAGCAATCCAGTAACCTACGAGCAGTACTTC. Protein sequence: CASNPVTYEQYF.

This chain uses TRBV9 with TRBJ2-3, with TRBD2 as a possible D gene (6 bases). Trimming removed 5 bases from V and 7 bases from J, with 23 bases in between. The germline gives CDR1 SGDLS, CDR2 YYNGEE. The CDR3 is made up of 16 amino acids. This chain's CDR3 is CASRPGEAAHTHTQYF. In DNA form, the CDR3 reads TGTGCCAGCAGGCCTGGGGAGGCGGCACATACCCATACGCAGTATTTT.